This T cell receptor (beta chain) was captured by sequencing in a study of blood T cell repertoires in COVID-19 (TCRdb year 2020). Turning to the overall study: Collaborator samples came from the United States, Italy and Spain and covered acute and convalescent phases of COVID-19. The prospective study material was composed of cDNA or gDNA derived from T cells, B-cell-depleted T cells, or PBMCs. Subjects who had been exposed to COVID-19, were actively infected with it, or had recovered from it provided the deeply sampled blood TCRbeta repertoires that made up the dataset. The repertoires were released in a freely available public database meant as a resource for research on the immune response to SARS-CoV-2. Samples were obtained from the ongoing ImmuneRACE study (first 160 participants) and from over 1,000 subjects provided by 6 global collaborators. Nearly every sample came with metadata listing a de-identified subject ID, COVID-19 status, age in years and sex. Where HLA class I and class II types were available, the types were taken from metadata supplied by the sample provider, not from assay-based typing. Summary of the overall study and its limitations: The amount of clinical and demographic metadata varied by source and participant and was provided uncurated.

On this clone itself: Its antigen target is currently unknown. Base-call qualities are not available, and no considerably larger clone is one nucleotide away.

Each collaborating institution followed its own protocols to collect whole blood in K2EDTA tubes. For TCRbeta analysis, collaborators shipped samples as frozen whole blood, isolated PBMCs, or DNA extracted from either of those sample types. TCRbeta CDR3 regions were amplified from genomic DNA using the immunoSEQ Assay, a bias-controlled multiplex PCR. Turning to the authors' computational methods: The number of nucleated cells in each sample was estimated by amplification of reference gene primers within the assay. To quantify the absolute abundance of each unique TCRbeta CDR3 rearrangement, sequence reads were collapsed and filtered. For each sample, productive Simpson clonality was calculated by taking the square root of Simpson's diversity index across productive rearrangements. TCRdb retrieved this table from immuneACCESS and kept in-frame rearrangements only. Not all clones are present; in checked studies, unresolved V genes account for under half, and no reason is known for the remainder. V, J and clone size are taken as reported in that table, and D and trimming were inferred from the DNA itself. Here the sample has 75,000 to 80,000 clones; 70% to 90% occur a single time. Together, the top ten hold about a sixth of the sample.

A distance of 15 bases separates the germline ends of V and J, which lose 0 bases and 3 bases respectively. Including the terminal cysteine and phenylalanine, the CDR3 comprises 18 residues. The DNA shown is the 54-base CDR3, in frame from base 1. The CDR1 and CDR2 encoded by the germline V gene are MRHNA and SNTAGT. The V and J genes are TRBV6-4 and TRBJ1-6; the D gene is perhaps TRBD1, from 5 matching bases. Sequencing was carried out using peripheral blood. The TCR originated in a woman aged 55-75 years with acute or convalescent COVID-19. The sequenced DNA is TGTGCCAGCAGTGACTCAGCCCACAGGCTTCGCTATAATTCACCCCTCCACTTT. It translates as CASSDSAHRLRYNSPLHF.